Following are 32 T cell receptor beta chains from one sample sequenced in a study of T cells in Graves' hyperthyroidism and ophthalmopathy. RNA transcripts were the template for amplifying TCR beta CDR3 regions. HTBI primers drove first-round RT-PCR of the TCR CDR3. Each CDR3 protein is one row after TCRdb ran MiXCR on the multiplex PCR reads. This table has around 300,000 distinct CDR3 sequences, 12% to 15% appearing once. Sequenced material: blood. These receptors all stem from a woman aged 50 to 65 with Graves' hyperthyroidism that later progressed to Graves' ophthalmopathy.

The rearrangement links TRBV20-1 to TRBJ1-2; maybe TRBD1 (6 bases). The CDR3 has 14 residues. Per germline, CDR1 DFQATT and CDR2 SNEGSKA (reference sequence). V gave up 0 bases and J gave up 7 bases, with 15 bases separating them. The CDR3 is CSAREGARALGYTF. The CDR3, as DNA: TGCAGTGCTAGAGAGGGGGCCCGCGCTCTTGGCTACACCTTC.

This clonotype was counted at least ten times. The chain carries TRBV20-1 and TRBJ2-1; a weak D match, TRBD2 (6 bases). V was shortened by 0 bases and J by 5 bases, with 11 bases between the two germline ends. The length of the CDR3 is 14 residues. Per the germline V gene, CDR1 is DFQATT and CDR2 is SNEGSKA (reference sequence). The CDR3 here is CSAREGGRDNEQFF. CDR3 DNA sequence: TGCAGTGCTAGAGAGGGAGGAAGGGACAATGAGCAGTTCTTC.

In this sample, this clonotype turned up a few times. Just one base apart from a much larger clone, this may be a read error. A read error is likely, as this CDR3 ends without the conserved phenylalanine or tryptophan. The J gene is TRBJ1-2, the V gene TRBV28; D is ambiguous. Trimming took 6 bases from V and 0 from J, leaving 11 bases between them. CDR3 size: 14 residues. Germline CDR1 reads MDHEN; CDR2 reads SYDVKM. This CDR3 reads CASSDGPANYGYTL. The CDR3 DNA follows: TGTGCCAGCAGCGACGGACCAGCTAACTATGGCTACACCCTC.

Ten or more counts support this clonotype. This chain connects TRBV28 to TRBJ1-2, with D uncertain. The CDR3 length is 13 residues. The ends were cut back, 2 bases at V and 0 bases at J, with 4 bases in the middle. Looked up from germline, CDR1 is MDHEN and CDR2 is SYDVKM. This chain's CDR3 is CASSLTSNYGYTF. Here the CDR3 DNA reads TGTGCCAGCAGTTTAACGTCTAACTATGGCTACACCTTC.

The table lists this clonotype with many counts. The V and J genes are TRBV18 and TRBJ2-3; D is ambiguous. The CDR3 length is 16 residues. V was pared by 3 bases and J by 0 bases, with 13 bases between. Germline V gives CDR1 KGHSH, CDR2 LQKENI. CDR3 residues: CASSPFTAVSTDTQYF. The CDR3 DNA sequence: TGTGCCAGCTCACCTTTTACGGCAGTTAGCACAGATACGCAGTATTTT.

This clonotype was seen at least ten times. The chain is built from TRBV12-3 or TRBV12-4 and TRBJ1-2, with D unresolved. Trimming stripped 6 bases from V and 7 bases from J, with 21 bases between. This CDR3 region has 15 residues. As DNA, the CDR3 is TGTGCCAGCAGCTTTACGGGGAGTCCTGCTGGTGGCTACACCTTC. Translating gives CASSFTGSPAGGYTF.

Ten or more counts support this clonotype. J is TRBJ2-7 and V is TRBV2; tentative D call: TRBD1 (5 bases). Germline V gives CDR1 SNHLY, CDR2 FYNNEI. The V end was cut by 10 bases, the J end by 1 base, with 20 bases between. This CDR3 has 15 amino acids. The CDR3 bases are TGTGCCACCAGATCTACAGGTCGCCCTTCCTACGAGCAGTACTTC. This encodes CATRSTGRPSYEQYF. Filled out from reference TRBV2 and TRBJ2-7, the complete variable domain reads EPEVTQTPSHQVTQMGQEVILRCVPISNHLYFYWYRQILGQKVEFLVSFYNNEISEKSEIFDDQFSVERPDGSNFTLKIRSTKLEDSAMYFCATRSTGRPSYEQYFGPGTRLTVT.

Details on this clonotype: This may be a read error, as it is one base from a much larger clone. This chain links TRBV2 with TRBJ2-2; maybe TRBD2 (6 bases). Germline CDR1 reads SNHLY; CDR2 reads FYNNEI. The CDR3 has 13 residues. Between the trimmed V and J ends, which lost 4 bases and 4 bases, there was a span of 7 bases. The CDR3 DNA follows: TGTGCCAGCAGTGGCGGGATCACCGGGGAGCTGTTTTTT. Protein: CASSGGITGELFF.

Points on this clonotype: A much larger clone differs from this one at a single base, so this may be a read error. The rearrangement joins TRBV7-2 to TRBJ1-1; D is unclear. The CDR3 sequence is 14 residues long. Germline lookup yields CDR1 SGHTA and CDR2 FQGNSA. The germline V and J ends were trimmed by 7 bases and 11 bases, with 23 bases remaining between them. The CDR3 nucleotides read TGTGCCAGCAAAGCACCCACGCAATATATGGGTGCTTTCTTT. Translation: CASKAPTQYMGAFF.

This clonotype was seen many times. The J gene is TRBJ1-1, the V gene TRBV7-2; D not resolved. CDR1 is SGHTA, CDR2 FQGNSA, per germline. V lost 5 bases and J 1 base, leaving 8 bases between the germline ends. CDR3 length: 13 residues. The CDR3 reads CASSRRRNTEAFF. The CDR3, as DNA: TGTGCCAGCAGCCGTAGAAGGAACACTGAAGCTTTCTTT.

The J gene is TRBJ1-5, the V gene TRBV2; no clear D. Germline V gives CDR1 SNHLY, CDR2 FYNNEI. The CDR3 runs to 14 residues. Trimming removed 4 bases from V and 3 bases from J, with 10 bases in between. CDR3 residues: CASSVRAPNQPQHF. The CDR3 DNA reads TGTGCCAGCAGTGTAAGGGCCCCCAATCAGCCCCAGCATTTT.

This clonotype was counted many times. V gene TRBV4-1 combines with J gene TRBJ2-7, with 7 nucleotides matching TRBD2. V gave up 2 bases and J gave up 1 base; unmatched junction bases: 8. Germline-derived CDR1 and CDR2 are MGHRA and YSYEKL. The CDR3 totals 16 residues. CDR3 loop: CASSQNPSGPSYEQYF. CDR3 in DNA: TGCGCCAGCAGCCAAAACCCTAGCGGTCCTTCCTACGAGCAGTACTTC.

This clonotype was detected ten times or more. The V gene is TRBV30, the J gene TRBJ1-1, with D unresolved. Germline V gene data show CDR1 as GTSNPN and CDR2 as SVGIG (reference sequence). There are 13 residues in the CDR3. Deletions cut 5 bases from V and 0 bases from J, with 10 bases between. CDR3 protein: CAWGRPMNTEAFF. The CDR3 DNA is TGTGCCTGGGGTCGACCGATGAACACTGAAGCTTTCTTT.

This chain joins TRBV6-1 and TRBJ2-5; D is possibly TRBD2 (6 bases). Trimming shortened V by 4 bases and J by 7 bases, and 10 bases separated the two germline ends. The germline V gene encodes CDR1 MNHNS and CDR2 SASEGT. The CDR3 extends over 12 amino acids. DNA of the CDR3: TGTGCCAGCAGTGTTGGTAGCGGGACCCAGTACTTC. Its protein product is CASSVGSGTQYF.

In its sample, this clonotype was seen many times. This chain uses TRBV5-1 with TRBJ2-3; D not resolved. Germline CDR1 reads SGHRS; CDR2 reads YFSETQ. Trimming took off 5 bases at V and 4 bases at J, with 5 bases between the two ends. CDR3 length: 11 residues. The CDR3 DNA reads TGCGCCAGCAGGGGTGCAGATACGCAGTATTTT. As protein: CASRGADTQYF. The full variable domain, with the rest looked up from reference TRBV5-1 and TRBJ2-3, is KAGVTQTPRYLIKTRGQQVTLSCSPISGHRSVSWYQQTPGQGLQFLFEYFSETQRNKGNFPGRFSGRQFSNSRSEMNVSTLELGDSALYLCASRGADTQYFGPGTRLTVL.

This clonotype was seen at least ten times. The rearrangement joins TRBV18 to TRBJ2-1; 12 nucleotides line up with TRBD2. The trim removed 6 bases at V and 7 bases at J, leaving 10 bases unmatched. The germline V gene has CDR1 KGHSH and CDR2 LQKENI. This CDR3 is built from 16 residues. The CDR3 DNA reads as TGTGCCAGCTCGCTCCGACTAGCGGGAGTCGAAAATGAGCAGTTCTTC. Translated, it gives CASSLRLAGVENEQFF.

The gene calls are TRBV3-1 and TRBJ2-2, with D perhaps given as TRBD1 or TRBD2 (5 bases each). Germline loops: CDR1 LGHDT, CDR2 YNNKEL (reference sequence). Trimming pared 0 bases from V and 7 bases from J, leaving 6 bases between. This CDR3 has 13 amino acids. The CDR3 DNA reads TGTGCCAGCAGCCAAGAGGGGGTCGGGGAGCTGTTTTTT. Translated: CASSQEGVGELFF.

Concerning this clonotype: A much larger clone sits a single nucleotide away, making a read error possible. The chain joins TRBV12-3 or TRBV12-4 to TRBJ1-5; D not resolved. CDR3 length: 15 amino acids. Trimming stripped 2 bases from V and 0 bases from J, with 8 bases between. This CDR3 reads CASSLSPLSNQPQHF. The CDR3 bases are TGTGCCAGCAGTTTAAGTCCTCTTAGCAATCAGCCCCAGCATTTT.

This clonotype was observed at least ten times. J is TRBJ1-6 and V is TRBV28; a possible D gene is TRBD1 (6 bases). Germline CDR1 and CDR2: MDHEN and SYDVKM. The V and J ends lost 3 bases and 9 bases respectively, with 12 bases between them. The CDR3 extends over 14 amino acids. The CDR3 DNA reads TGTGCCAGCAGTTTCGGGCAGGGGAGTTCACCCCTCCACTTT. Translated: CASSFGQGSSPLHF.

This clonotype was counted many times. The CDR3 DNA reads as TGTGCCAGCAGCGCGGGCGGACAGGGTCCAGAGACCCAGTACTTC. Translation gives CASSAGGQGPETQYF. The chain recombines TRBV5-8 with TRBJ2-5; TRBD1 matches at 8 bases. CDR1 is SGHTS, CDR2 YDEGEE, per germline. The CDR3 spans 15 residues. V trimming: 4 bases; J trimming: 4 bases; junction bases outside the gene matches: 9.

Many counts were recorded for this clonotype. CDR3: CASSPGRANTEAFF. In DNA, the CDR3 is TGTGCCAGCTCACCGGGGAGGGCAAACACTGAAGCTTTCTTT. The chain has TRBV18 and TRBJ1-1; D gene unclear. Trimming took 3 bases from V and 2 from J, leaving 10 bases between them. CDR3 length equals 14 residues. The V gene's germline CDR1 is KGHSH and CDR2 LQKENI.

Worth noting for this clonotype: The CDR3 carries no conserved terminal phenylalanine or tryptophan, so it likely arises from a read error. V usage is TRBV20-1 and J usage is TRBJ2-1; D is tentatively TRBD1 or TRBD2 (5 bases each). The CDR3 has 14 amino acids. The V gene lost 4 bases and the J gene lost 4 bases, with 14 bases spanning the gap. Germline lookup yields CDR1 DFQATT and CDR2 SNEGSKA (reference sequence). The CDR3 nucleotides are TGCAGTGCTAACGGGTTGGGGGAGTACAATGAGCAGTTCCTC. Amino acids: CSANGLGEYNEQFL.

This clonotype was counted ten times or more. The chain has TRBV27 and TRBJ2-2, with TRBD1 matching over 8 bases. The CDR3 is made up of 17 amino acids. Germline values: CDR1 MNHEY, CDR2 SMNVEV (reference sequence). The V segment lost 7 bases and the J segment 4 bases; nucleotides outside the gene matches: 14. The CDR3 DNA reads TGTGCCAGCACCCTAAATCCTAGGACAGGGCTCACCGGGGAGCTGTTTTTT. This codes for CASTLNPRTGLTGELFF.

The table lists this clonotype with many counts. V is TRBV6-4 and J is TRBJ1-2; unclear D gene. CDR3 length: 10 amino acids. Germline CDR1 reads MRHNA; CDR2 reads SNTAGT. Trimming removed 11 bases from V and 6 bases from J, with 10 bases in between. The CDR3, as DNA: TGTGCCCCCGGAAAAGATGGCTACACCTTC. Protein sequence: CAPGKDGYTF.

This clonotype was seen many times. CDR3 in DNA: TGTGCCAGCAGTAACAGTGGGTACACTGAAGCTTTCTTT. Protein sequence: CASSNSGYTEAFF. This chain connects TRBV6-1 to TRBJ1-1; D not resolved. V was shortened by 5 bases and J by 3 bases, with 10 bases between the two germline ends. CDR1 MNHNS and CDR2 SASEGT come from the germline V gene. The CDR3 length is 13 residues.

The V call is TRBV2, the J call TRBJ2-7, with D perhaps TRBD1 or TRBD2 (5 bases each). The germline V gene encodes CDR1 SNHLY and CDR2 FYNNEI. The CDR3 totals 14 residues. With 7 bases removed from V and 0 bases from J, the gap between germline ends came to 13 bases. CDR3 amino acids: CASIIGTYSYEQYF. For the CDR3, the DNA is TGTGCCAGCATCATCGGGACGTACTCCTACGAGCAGTACTTC.

This clonotype showed up many times. The genes are TRBV10-3 and TRBJ1-5; 9 bases line up with TRBD1. The CDR3 is 15 residues long. The V gene end was trimmed by 3 bases and the J gene end by 7 bases; junction bases not matched to a gene: 7. CDR1 ENHRY and CDR2 SYGVKD come from the germline V gene. CDR3 sequence: CAISEGTGRVQPQHF. The CDR3 region has the DNA TGTGCCATCAGTGAAGGGACAGGGCGTGTCCAGCCCCAGCATTTT.

This clonotype was counted at least ten times. This chain joins TRBV2 and TRBJ2-3, with D uncertain. V was trimmed by 5 bases and J by 6 bases, leaving 9 bases between them. The CDR3 is made up of 12 amino acids. The germline V gene encodes CDR1 SNHLY and CDR2 FYNNEI. In DNA form, the CDR3 reads TGTGCCAGCAGTCGTTTGGGGGATACGCAGTATTTT. The encoded protein is CASSRLGDTQYF.

This clonotype was seen repeatedly, ten times or more. The chain links TRBV4-1 to TRBJ2-7, with D perhaps TRBD1 (7 bases). In germline, CDR1 is MGHRA, CDR2 YSYEKL. Trimming took off 0 bases at V and 6 bases at J, with 15 bases between the two ends. The CDR3 loop spans 15 amino acids. CDR3: CASSQEPGGWSEQYF. The CDR3, as DNA: TGCGCCAGCAGCCAAGAACCAGGGGGGTGGAGCGAGCAGTACTTC.

This clonotype showed up many times. This chain uses TRBV20-1 with TRBJ2-7; TRBD2 agrees at 7 bases. Losses at the gene ends were 6 bases for V and 5 bases for J; bases not matched to a gene: 19. Looked up from germline, CDR1 is DFQATT and CDR2 is SNEGSKA (reference sequence). The CDR3 has 16 amino acids. For the CDR3, the DNA is TGCAGTGCCACAGACCCCACTGCAGGACTAGACCACGAGCAGTACTTC. Encoded protein: CSATDPTAGLDHEQYF.

This clonotype has a count of ten or more. V is TRBV2 and J is TRBJ2-5; no definite D call. The length of the CDR3 is 15 residues. Germline CDR1 is SNHLY and CDR2 is FYNNEI. V was trimmed by 4 bases and J by 2 bases, leaving 14 bases between them. The CDR3 DNA sequence: TGTGCCAGCAGTGGGTTAGGCACGACTCAAGAGACCCAGTACTTC. This translates into CASSGLGTTQETQYF.

A few counts support this clonotype. V is TRBV19 and J is TRBJ2-7; 7 bases match TRBD2. Unmatched junction bases numbered 12, after V lost 3 bases and J lost 7 bases. Germline V lookup: CDR1 LNHDA, CDR2 SQIVND (reference sequence). CDR3 length: 15 amino acids. CDR3: CASSISPRELSEQYF. The CDR3 coding sequence is TGTGCCAGTAGTATCTCGCCGCGGGAGTTGAGTGAGCAGTACTTC.